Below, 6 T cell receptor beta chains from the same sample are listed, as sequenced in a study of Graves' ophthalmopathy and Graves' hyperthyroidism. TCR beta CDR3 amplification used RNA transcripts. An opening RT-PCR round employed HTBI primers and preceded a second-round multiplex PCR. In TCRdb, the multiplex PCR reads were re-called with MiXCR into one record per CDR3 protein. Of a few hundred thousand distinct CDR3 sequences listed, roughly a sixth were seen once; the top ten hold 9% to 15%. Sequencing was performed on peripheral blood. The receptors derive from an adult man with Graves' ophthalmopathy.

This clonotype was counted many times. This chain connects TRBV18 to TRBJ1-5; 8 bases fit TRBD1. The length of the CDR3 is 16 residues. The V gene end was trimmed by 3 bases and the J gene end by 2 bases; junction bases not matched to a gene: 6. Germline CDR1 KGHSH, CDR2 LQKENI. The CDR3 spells CASSPLQGGGNQPQHF. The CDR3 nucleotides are TGTGCCAGCTCACCCTTACAGGGGGGAGGCAATCAGCCCCAGCATTTT.

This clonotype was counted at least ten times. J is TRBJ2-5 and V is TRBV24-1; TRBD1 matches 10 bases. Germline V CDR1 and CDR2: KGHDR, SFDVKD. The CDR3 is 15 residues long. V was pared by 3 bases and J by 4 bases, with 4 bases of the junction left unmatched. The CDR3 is CATSDPRTGGETQYF. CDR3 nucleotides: TGTGCCACCAGTGATCCTAGGACAGGGGGAGAGACCCAGTACTTC.

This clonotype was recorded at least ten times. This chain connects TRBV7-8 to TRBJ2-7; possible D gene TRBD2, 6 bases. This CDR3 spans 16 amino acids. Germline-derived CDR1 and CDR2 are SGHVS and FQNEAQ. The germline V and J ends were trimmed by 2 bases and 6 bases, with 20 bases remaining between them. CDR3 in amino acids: CASSLSGSVAEAEQYF. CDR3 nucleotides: TGTGCCAGCAGCTTATCCGGTTCGGTAGCGGAAGCCGAGCAGTACTTC.

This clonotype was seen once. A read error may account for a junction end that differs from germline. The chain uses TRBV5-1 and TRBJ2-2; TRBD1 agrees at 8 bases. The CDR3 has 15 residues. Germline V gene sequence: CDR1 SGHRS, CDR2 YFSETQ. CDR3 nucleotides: TGCGTCAGCAGACCCCGGGACAGGTCCACCGGGGAGCTGTTTTTT. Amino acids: CVSRPRDRSTGELFF.

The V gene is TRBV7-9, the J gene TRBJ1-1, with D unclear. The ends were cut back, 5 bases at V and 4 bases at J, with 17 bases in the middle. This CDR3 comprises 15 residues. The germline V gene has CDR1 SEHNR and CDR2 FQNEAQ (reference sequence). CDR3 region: CASSTYREGGTEAFF. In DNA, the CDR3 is TGTGCCAGCAGCACCTACAGAGAGGGTGGCACTGAAGCTTTCTTT.

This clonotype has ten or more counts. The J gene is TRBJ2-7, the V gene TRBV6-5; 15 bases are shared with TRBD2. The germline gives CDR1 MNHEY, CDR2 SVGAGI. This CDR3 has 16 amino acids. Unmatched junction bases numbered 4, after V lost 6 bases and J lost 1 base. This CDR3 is CASRRTSGRASYEQYF. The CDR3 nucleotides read TGTGCCAGCAGAAGGACTAGCGGGAGGGCGTCCTACGAGCAGTACTTC.